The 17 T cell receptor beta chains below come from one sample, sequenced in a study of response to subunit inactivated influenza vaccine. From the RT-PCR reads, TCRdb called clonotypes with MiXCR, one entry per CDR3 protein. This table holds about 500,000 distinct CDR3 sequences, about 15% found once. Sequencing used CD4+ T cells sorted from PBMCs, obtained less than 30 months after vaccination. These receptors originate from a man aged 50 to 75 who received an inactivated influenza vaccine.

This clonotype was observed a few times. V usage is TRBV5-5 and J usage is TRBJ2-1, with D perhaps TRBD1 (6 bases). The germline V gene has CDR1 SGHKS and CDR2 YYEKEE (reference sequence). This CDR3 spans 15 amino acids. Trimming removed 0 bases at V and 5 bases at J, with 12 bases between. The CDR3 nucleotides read TGTGCCAGCAGCTTGGGTTGGACAGCAAACAATGAGCAGTTCTTC. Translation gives CASSLGWTANNEQFF. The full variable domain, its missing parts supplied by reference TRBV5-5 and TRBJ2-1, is DAGVTQSPTHLIKTRGQQVTLRCSPISGHKSVSWYQQVLGQGPQFIFQYYEKEERGRGNFPDRFSARQFPNYSSELNVNALLLGDSALYLCASSLGWTANNEQFFGPGTRLTVL.

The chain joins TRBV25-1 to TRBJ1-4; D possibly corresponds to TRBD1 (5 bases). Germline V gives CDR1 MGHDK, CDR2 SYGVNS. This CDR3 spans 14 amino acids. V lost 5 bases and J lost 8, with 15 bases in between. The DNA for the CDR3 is TGTGCCAGCAGTAGGGGTGACTTCACGGAAAAACTGTTTTTT. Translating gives CASSRGDFTEKLFF. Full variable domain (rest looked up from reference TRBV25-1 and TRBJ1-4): EADIYQTPRYLVIGTGKKITLECSQTMGHDKMYWYQQDPGMELHLIHYSYGVNSTEKGDLSSESTVSRIRTEHFPLTLESARPSHTSQYLCASSRGDFTEKLFFGSGTQLSVL.

The CDR3 region is CASSLIEAGELFF. In DNA form, the CDR3 reads TGTGCCAGCAGCTTGATTGAGGCGGGGGAGCTGTTTTTT. V gene TRBV7-2 combines with J gene TRBJ2-2; the D is unclear. The V end was cut by 3 bases, the J end by 8 bases, with 10 bases between. This CDR3 region has 13 residues. The germline V gene has CDR1 SGHTA and CDR2 FQGNSA.

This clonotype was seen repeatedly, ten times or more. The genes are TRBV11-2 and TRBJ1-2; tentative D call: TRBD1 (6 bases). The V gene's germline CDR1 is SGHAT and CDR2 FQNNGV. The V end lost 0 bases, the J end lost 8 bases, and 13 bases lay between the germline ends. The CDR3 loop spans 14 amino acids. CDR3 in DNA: TGTGCCAGCAGCTTAGAGCCGGGGGCGCGGGGCTACACCTTC. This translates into CASSLEPGARGYTF.

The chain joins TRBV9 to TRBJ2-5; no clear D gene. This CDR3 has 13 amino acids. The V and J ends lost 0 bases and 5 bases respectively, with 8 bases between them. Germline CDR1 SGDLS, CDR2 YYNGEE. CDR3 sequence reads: CASSVGQWETQYF. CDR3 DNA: TGTGCCAGCAGCGTAGGTCAATGGGAGACCCAGTACTTC. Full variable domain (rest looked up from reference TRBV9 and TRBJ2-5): DSGVTQTPKHLITATGQRVTLRCSPRSGDLSVYWYQQSLDQGLQFLIQYYNGEERAKGNILERFSAQQFPDLHSELNLSSLELGDSALYFCASSVGQWETQYFGPGTRLLVL.

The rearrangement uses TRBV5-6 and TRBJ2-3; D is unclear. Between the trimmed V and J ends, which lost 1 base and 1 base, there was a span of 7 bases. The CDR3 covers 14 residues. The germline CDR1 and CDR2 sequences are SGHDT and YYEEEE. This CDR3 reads CASSLSQGTDTQYF. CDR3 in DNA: TGTGCCAGCAGCTTGTCTCAGGGCACAGATACGCAGTATTTT.

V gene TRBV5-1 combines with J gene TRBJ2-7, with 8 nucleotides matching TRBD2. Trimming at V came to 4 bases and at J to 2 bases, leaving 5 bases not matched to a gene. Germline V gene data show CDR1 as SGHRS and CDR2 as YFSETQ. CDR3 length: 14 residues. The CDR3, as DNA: TGCGCCAGCAGCCCAATAGCGGGAACCTACGAGCAGTACTTC. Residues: CASSPIAGTYEQYF.

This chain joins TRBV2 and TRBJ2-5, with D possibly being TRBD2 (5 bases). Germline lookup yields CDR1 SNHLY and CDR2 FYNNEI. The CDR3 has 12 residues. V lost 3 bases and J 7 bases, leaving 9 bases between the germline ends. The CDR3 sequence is CASSDSGGTQYF. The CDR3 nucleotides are TGTGCCAGCAGTGACAGCGGCGGGACCCAGTACTTC.

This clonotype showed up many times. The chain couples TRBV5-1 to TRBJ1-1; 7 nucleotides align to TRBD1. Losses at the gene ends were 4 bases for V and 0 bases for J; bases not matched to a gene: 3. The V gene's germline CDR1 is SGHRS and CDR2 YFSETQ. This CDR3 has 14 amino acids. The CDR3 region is CASSLDRMNTEAFF. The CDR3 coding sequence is TGCGCCAGCAGCCTGGACAGGATGAACACTGAAGCTTTCTTT.

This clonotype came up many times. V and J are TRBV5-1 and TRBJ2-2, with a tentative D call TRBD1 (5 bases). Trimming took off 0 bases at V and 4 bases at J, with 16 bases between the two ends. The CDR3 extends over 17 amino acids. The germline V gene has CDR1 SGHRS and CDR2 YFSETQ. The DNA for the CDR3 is TGCGCCAGCAGCTTGGCCTTGGGGCCGATTGGCACCGGGGAGCTGTTTTTT. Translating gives CASSLALGPIGTGELFF.

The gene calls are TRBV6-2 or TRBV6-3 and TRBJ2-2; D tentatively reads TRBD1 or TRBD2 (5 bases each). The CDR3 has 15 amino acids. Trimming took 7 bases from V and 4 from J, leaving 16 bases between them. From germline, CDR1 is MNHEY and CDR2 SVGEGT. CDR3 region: CASTRRRGGTGELFF. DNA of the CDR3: TGTGCCAGCACCCGAAGACGGGGCGGCACCGGGGAGCTGTTTTTT.

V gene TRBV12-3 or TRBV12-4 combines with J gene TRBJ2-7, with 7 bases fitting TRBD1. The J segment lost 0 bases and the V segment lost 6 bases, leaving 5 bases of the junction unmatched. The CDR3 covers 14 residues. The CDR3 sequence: CASRLGDSSYEQYF. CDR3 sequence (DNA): TGTGCCAGCAGGTTGGGGGACAGCTCCTACGAGCAGTACTTC.

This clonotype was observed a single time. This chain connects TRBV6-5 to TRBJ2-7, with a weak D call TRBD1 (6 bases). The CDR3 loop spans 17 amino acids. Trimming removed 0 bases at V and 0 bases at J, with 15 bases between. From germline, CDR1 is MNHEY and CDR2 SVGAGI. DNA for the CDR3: TGTGCCAGCAGTTACTCGAGATCCGCCAGGGGCTCCTACGAGCAGTACTTC. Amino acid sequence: CASSYSRSARGSYEQYF.

The CDR3, as DNA: TGTGCCTCCAAGCAGGGATTAAACACCGGGGAGCTGTTTTTT. Translating gives CASKQGLNTGELFF. The gene calls are TRBV6-1 and TRBJ2-2, with a weak D call TRBD1 (5 bases). Germline CDR1 MNHNS, CDR2 SASEGT. Trimming cost V 11 bases and J 2 bases, with 15 bases left between them. The CDR3 has 14 amino acids.

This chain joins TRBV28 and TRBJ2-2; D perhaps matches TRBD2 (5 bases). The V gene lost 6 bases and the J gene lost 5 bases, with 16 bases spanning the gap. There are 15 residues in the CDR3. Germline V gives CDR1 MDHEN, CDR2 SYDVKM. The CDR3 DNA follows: TGTGCCAGCAGCCTGGACTCCTCCCGAACCGGGGAGCTGTTTTTT. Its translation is CASSLDSSRTGELFF. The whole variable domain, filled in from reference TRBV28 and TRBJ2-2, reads DVKVTQSSRYLVKRTGEKVFLECVQDMDHENMFWYRQDPGLGLRLIYFSYDVKMKEKGDIPEGYSVSREKKERFSLILESASTNQTSMYLCASSLDSSRTGELFFGEGSRLTVL.

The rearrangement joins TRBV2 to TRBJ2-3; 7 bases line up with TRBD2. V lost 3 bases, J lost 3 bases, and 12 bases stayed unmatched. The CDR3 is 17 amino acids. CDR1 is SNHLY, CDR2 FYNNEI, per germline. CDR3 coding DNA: TGTGCCAGCAGTGACAGTACCAGCGGGGAAATAACAGATACGCAGTATTTT. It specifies CASSDSTSGEITDTQYF.

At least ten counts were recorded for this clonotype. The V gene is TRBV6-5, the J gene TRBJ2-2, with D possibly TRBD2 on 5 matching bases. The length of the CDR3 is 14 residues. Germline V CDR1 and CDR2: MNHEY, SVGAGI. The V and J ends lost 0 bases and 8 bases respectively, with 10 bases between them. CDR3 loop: CASSYSPGIGELFF. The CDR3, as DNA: TGTGCCAGCAGTTACTCTCCGGGGATAGGGGAGCTGTTTTTT.